Detailed here is one T cell receptor beta chain. Its target is unknown. The V gene's germline CDR1 is DFQATT and CDR2 SNEGSKA (reference sequence). CDR3 length: 12 residues. This sample is drawn from a study of monozygotic twins with inflammatory bowel disease. Samples each yielded cDNA through eight separate reactions. TCRdb reworked the 5' RACE reads into one entry per CDR3 protein, no DNA. The listing contains 420,000 or so distinct CDR3 sequences. Study findings and constraints: For IBD patients, clonotypes shared with others were fewer than for healthy twins, especially with disease activity. It was in IBD patients that TCRbeta diversity (inverse Simpson) was lower than in healthy co-twins. No difference in repertoire similarity was seen between concordant and discordant twins, possibly because power was limited.

The TCR originated in a human donor with ulcerative colitis or Crohn's disease, or a healthy co-twin of an affected twin (not recorded which). The rearrangement links TRBV20-1 to TRBJ1-1. Material: blood. The CDR3 protein is CSAPVLLTEAFF.